This T cell receptor beta chain was retrieved from a study of T-cell memory formation after mild COVID-19. There are many counts of this clonotype. The antigen is not known. Trimming at V came to 6 bases and at J to 2 bases, leaving 2 bases not matched to a gene. The CDR3 extends over 13 amino acids. 5'RACE primed at constant segments yielded TCR alpha and TCR beta cDNA libraries bearing sample barcodes and UMIs. Via MiXCR, TCRdb re-called the 5' RACE reads, giving one row per CDR3 protein. The sample consists of roughly 190,000 distinct CDR3 sequences, approximately 10% of them appearing once. Overall study findings and caveats: CD4+ contracting clones were mainly CM and EM; CD8+ ones, EMRA. Memory from before infection featured some responding clones, which suggests cross-reactive memory joined.

The J gene is TRBJ2-5, the V gene TRBV12-3 or TRBV12-4, with TRBD2 matching 8 bases. The receptor was isolated from a man between 18 and 35 years old who had mild COVID-19 (a few samples of this study predate the infection). Cell type and time point are not known. The specimen was PBMCs or a T cell subset sorted from them (not recorded which). Here the CDR3 DNA reads TGTGCCAGCAGCCGGGGGGGGCAAGAGACCCAGTACTTC. This encodes CASSRGGQETQYF.